This entry features one T cell receptor (beta chain) sequence. This sample stems from a study of T cell responses to AZD1222 COVID-19 vaccine. TCRdb's copy holds only in-frame clones and misses some; the assay was immunoSEQ multiplex PCR. The sample includes 150,000 to 200,000 clones, approximately 90% of them seen just once. Germline V lookup: CDR1 SNHLY, CDR2 FYNNEI. V lost 6 bases to trimming and J lost 5 bases; unmatched junction nucleotides: 17. This CDR3 comprises 17 residues. The rearrangement links TRBV2 to TRBJ2-7, with TRBD1 identical over 9 bases. The sequencing here drew on peripheral blood, taken 28 days after the second AZD1222 dose. This sequence was found in an adult who received the AZD1222 COVID-19 vaccine. The CDR3 here is CASRHGTGRLPGDEQYF. CDR3 DNA sequence: TGTGCCAGCAGGCATGGGACAGGGCGGCTCCCTGGGGACGAGCAGTACTTC.